This TCR beta chain appears in the sequencing data of a study of shared clonotypes between healthy human individuals. The trim removed 4 bases at V and 3 bases at J, leaving 2 bases unmatched. From germline, CDR1 is SGHDN and CDR2 FVKESK. This CDR3 is 15 amino acids long. Points from the study as a whole: Lower generation probabilities were found for non-shared clonotypes than for those shared by all four donors. Around 5% of naive CD4 clonotypes were common to a handful of donors.

About this clone: The antigen remains undetermined. The same CDR3 also results from other DNA sequences found in this sample.

TCRdb's copy holds only in-frame clones and misses some; the assay was immunoSEQ multiplex PCR. The top ten clones hold 0.36% of a sample with 2 million to 3 million clones, 93% of them seen once. Sequencing input: naive CD4+ T cells from PBMCs. Subset meaning: CD45RA+ positively selected. The chain uses TRBV14 and TRBJ2-7; 14 bases fit TRBD2. This TCR derives from a man between 18 and 29 years old in good health. Some clones in this sample may be carry-over from other donors' samples. The CDR3 bases are TGTGCCAGCAGCCGCGGGACTAGCGGGAGCTACGAGCAGTACTTC. Its protein is CASSRGTSGSYEQYF.